These 8 T cell receptor beta chains originate from one sample sequenced in a study of blood T cells in healthy people across ages. Together with a sample-barcoded 5' primer, a J-beta primer mix was included in a second PCR lasting about 7 to 11 cycles. A single record per CDR3 protein comes from TCRdb applying MiXCR to the 5' RACE reads. This repertoire shows under 1,100,000 distinct CDR3 sequences, approximately 26% found once; its top ten account for about 0.8%. This sample also appeared in a second study, on T cells of mothers and their children.

Sequencing was done on a sample of blood. The receptors were sampled from a girl aged 2 to 10 in good health.

The J gene is TRBJ2-2, the V gene TRBV5-1; TRBD2 matches at 7 bases. J was trimmed by 6 bases and V by 2 bases; bases with no gene match: 1. Germline loops: CDR1 SGHRS, CDR2 YFSETQ. There are 13 residues in the CDR3. The CDR3 DNA reads as TGCGCCAGCAGCTTCCGGGGGGCCGGGGAGCTGTTTTTT. Its protein product is CASSFRGAGELFF. Complete variable domain (other parts from reference TRBV5-1 and TRBJ2-2): KAGVTQTPRYLIKTRGQQVTLSCSPISGHRSVSWYQQTPGQGLQFLFEYFSETQRNKGNFPGRFSGRQFSNSRSEMNVSTLELGDSALYLCASSFRGAGELFFGEGSRLTVL.

This clonotype was observed a handful of times. The chain joins TRBV5-1 to TRBJ2-5; D unclear. The V gene's germline CDR1 is SGHRS and CDR2 YFSETQ. V shed 4 bases and J shed 5 bases, with 12 bases lying between them. This CDR3 is built from 13 residues. The chain's CDR3 is CASSEVGYETQYF. The CDR3 DNA is TGCGCCAGCAGCGAGGTCGGATATGAGACCCAGTACTTC.

The chain recombines TRBV7-8 with TRBJ2-7; the D gene is possibly TRBD2 (6 bases). The CDR3 is made up of 14 amino acids. V lost 3 bases and J lost 2, with 11 bases in between. The V gene's germline CDR1 is SGHVS and CDR2 FQNEAQ. CDR3 sequence: CASSLGTYAYEQYF. As DNA, the CDR3 is TGTGCCAGCAGCTTGGGGACTTACGCCTACGAGCAGTACTTC. Full variable domain (missing parts from reference TRBV7-8 and TRBJ2-7): GAGVSQSPRYKVAKRGQDVALRCDPISGHVSLFWYQQALGQGPEFLTYFQNEAQLDKSGLPSDRFFAERPEGSVSTLKIQRTQQEDSAVYLCASSLGTYAYEQYFGPGTRLTVT.

This clonotype was found a few times. J is TRBJ2-5 and V is TRBV3-1; D call uncertain. TRBJ2-7 matches the DNA end more closely, so the J call is doubtful. CDR3 length equals 14 residues. The germline gives CDR1 LGHDT, CDR2 YNNKEL (reference sequence). CDR3 sequence reads: CASSQDLTAYEQYF. The CDR3 bases are TGTGCCAGCAGCCAAGATCTGACTGCCTACGAGCAGTACTTC.

The sample holds a few counts of this clonotype. The chain uses TRBV29-1 and TRBJ2-5, with 14 bases aligning to TRBD2. The DNA end is a closer match to TRBJ2-7, so the J assignment may be wrong. Germline assignment: CDR1 SQVTM and CDR2 ANQGSEA. CDR3 size: 16 residues. The CDR3 DNA follows: TGCAGCGTTCCAAAGGAGGGGACTAGCGGGAGATACGAGCAGTACTTC. The encoded protein is CSVPKEGTSGRYEQYF.

The chain carries TRBV5-6 and TRBJ2-2; D gene unclear. The germline CDR1 and CDR2 sequences are SGHDT and YYEEEE. The CDR3 covers 14 residues. The V end lost 2 bases, the J end lost 5 bases, and 10 bases lay between the germline ends. CDR3 nucleotide sequence: TGTGCCAGCAGCTTCGGAGTCGGGACCGGGGAGCTGTTTTTT. It translates to CASSFGVGTGELFF. Based on the CDR3 plus reference TRBV5-6 and TRBJ2-2, the full variable domain is DAGVTQSPTHLIKTRGQQVTLRCSPKSGHDTVSWYQQALGQGPQFIFQYYEEEERQRGNFPDRFSGHQFPNYSSELNVNALLLGDSALYLCASSFGVGTGELFFGEGSRLTVL.

This chain links TRBV5-6 with TRBJ2-5, with 10 nucleotides matching TRBD2. Germline loops: CDR1 SGHDT, CDR2 YYEEEE. This CDR3 comprises 16 residues. J lost 5 bases, V lost 3 bases, and 10 bases had no gene match. CDR3 amino acids: CASSSAGGAFLETQYF. CDR3 nucleotide sequence: TGTGCCAGCAGCTCAGCGGGGGGGGCATTTTTGGAGACCCAGTACTTC.

V usage is TRBV2 and J usage is TRBJ1-2; the D is unclear. Between the trimmed V and J ends, which lost 4 bases and 3 bases, there was a span of 9 bases. The CDR3 extends over 13 amino acids. Germline loops: CDR1 SNHLY, CDR2 FYNNEI. CDR3 in amino acids: CASSGTEDYGYTF. The CDR3 DNA is TGTGCCAGCAGTGGGACGGAGGACTATGGCTACACCTTC.